The 27 T cell receptor beta chains presented below share a single source sample, sequenced in a study of high-grade serous ovarian cancer treatment subgroups. Assay: immunoSEQ multiplex PCR; the TCRdb copy retains only in-frame clones and omits some. The sample records some 1,400 clones, 60% to 80% being singletons. The tumor samples were collected prior to definitive surgery or chemotherapy. The sequenced sample was tumor tissue. The receptors derive from a human donor with high-grade serous ovarian cancer.

This chain links TRBV4-3 with TRBJ2-3, with D uncertain. Germline assignment: CDR1 LGHNA and CDR2 YSLEER. The CDR3 runs to 15 residues. With 0 bases removed from V and 8 bases from J, the gap between germline ends came to 15 bases. The CDR3 is CASSQESVGFGTQYF. CDR3 sequence (DNA): TGCGCCAGCAGCCAAGAATCCGTCGGGTTCGGTACGCAGTATTTT.

V is TRBV11-2 and J is TRBJ2-5; TRBD1 or TRBD2 may be the D gene (6 bases each). There are 14 residues in the CDR3. Per germline, CDR1 SGHAT and CDR2 FQNNGV. V lost 5 bases and J lost 6, with 16 bases in between. The DNA for the CDR3 is TGTGCCAGCAGCCCGGGGGCCGGGACGAAGACCCAGTACTTC. Its protein is CASSPGAGTKTQYF.

V is TRBV11-2 and J is TRBJ2-2, with TRBD2 matching 13 bases. The germline gives CDR1 SGHAT, CDR2 FQNNGV. The CDR3 length is 16 residues. With V trimmed by 6 bases and J by 8 bases, 9 bases remained unmatched. The DNA for the CDR3 is TGTGCCAGCAGTCTTACTAGCGGGGGGGCCGCGGGGGAGCTGTTTTTT. It yields the protein CASSLTSGGAAGELFF.

The chain is built from TRBV4-1 and TRBJ1-1; D may be TRBD1 (5 bases). From germline, CDR1 is MGHRA and CDR2 YSYEKL. Between the trimmed V and J ends, which lost 4 bases and 1 base, there was a span of 13 bases. The CDR3 totals 15 residues. The CDR3 DNA reads TGCGCCAGCAGCCCCTGGGGAGGGGAGAACACTGAAGCTTTCTTT. Its translation: CASSPWGGENTEAFF.

The table lists this clone with a few counts. V gene TRBV28 combines with J gene TRBJ1-1; 8 bases match TRBD1. The CDR3 runs to 15 residues. With V trimmed by 1 base and J by 1 base, 2 bases remained unmatched. In germline, CDR1 is MDHEN, CDR2 SYDVKM. CDR3 loop: CASSLYGQGNTEAFF. Here the CDR3 DNA reads TGTGCCAGCAGTTTATACGGACAGGGGAACACTGAAGCTTTCTTT.

This clone was seen just once. The rearrangement joins TRBV27 to TRBJ2-5; perhaps D is TRBD1 or TRBD2 (5 bases each). CDR1 and CDR2 (germline): MNHEY, SMNVEV (reference sequence). CDR3 length: 16 amino acids. V was clipped by 6 bases and J by 1 base, with 18 bases between them. CDR3 loop: CASRVWGMGRQETQYF. The CDR3 DNA reads TGTGCCAGCAGAGTTTGGGGGATGGGTCGCCAAGAGACCCAGTACTTC.

The chain joins TRBV10-3 to TRBJ2-1, with 13 positions matching TRBD2. CDR3 length equals 18 residues. The V and J ends lost 3 bases and 1 base, in that order; junction bases with no gene match: 6. Germline-derived CDR1 and CDR2 are ENHRY and SYGVKD. This CDR3 is CAISELLAGGPSYNEQFF. The CDR3 DNA is TGTGCCATCAGTGAACTACTAGCGGGAGGGCCGTCCTACAATGAGCAGTTCTTC.

The chain joins TRBV7-8 to TRBJ2-3; D gene ambiguous. V was trimmed by 1 base and J by 1 base, leaving 6 bases between them. The CDR3 extends over 14 amino acids. Germline V gene sequence: CDR1 SGHVS, CDR2 FQNEAQ. CDR3 nucleotide sequence: TGTGCCAGCAGCTTAGAGTGGGGCACAGATACGCAGTATTTT. Translating gives CASSLEWGTDTQYF.

This clone turned up a few times. The rearrangement uses TRBV6-6 and TRBJ2-5; D might be TRBD2 (7 bases). Germline V gene lookup returns CDR1 MNHNY and CDR2 SVGAGI (reference sequence). V lost 2 bases and J 2 bases, leaving 12 bases between the germline ends. This CDR3 comprises 15 residues. This CDR3 reads CASSYGGATQETQYF. CDR3 DNA sequence: TGTGCCAGCAGTTACGGGGGGGCGACTCAAGAGACCCAGTACTTC.

This clone was found once. The chain is built from TRBV5-5 and TRBJ1-2; TRBD1 agrees at 9 bases. Germline trimming cut 4 bases from V and 3 bases from J; bases unmatched to any gene: 7. Germline V CDR1 and CDR2: SGHKS, YYEKEE (reference sequence). This CDR3 is 15 amino acids long. The CDR3 sequence: CASSMRTGADYGYTF. Here the CDR3 DNA reads TGTGCCAGCAGCATGAGGACAGGGGCTGACTATGGCTACACCTTC.

V usage is TRBV5-1 and J usage is TRBJ2-5; no clear D. V shed 1 base and J shed 7 bases, with 14 bases lying between them. From germline, CDR1 is SGHRS and CDR2 YFSETQ. CDR3 length equals 14 residues. CDR3 loop: CASSLWGPLGTQYF. DNA of the CDR3: TGCGCCAGCAGCTTGTGGGGTCCGTTAGGGACCCAGTACTTC.

The gene calls are TRBV6-4 and TRBJ2-3, with D perhaps given as TRBD1 or TRBD2 (5 bases each). The germline V gene has CDR1 MRHNA and CDR2 SNTAGT. V lost 3 bases to trimming and J lost 4 bases, with 11 bases between them. This CDR3 contains 14 residues. The DNA for the CDR3 is TGTGCCAGCAGTGAAGGGGCGAGGGCAGATACGCAGTATTTT. Protein sequence: CASSEGARADTQYF.

V gene TRBV5-1 combines with J gene TRBJ2-1, with 7 bases lining up with TRBD1. Germline V gene sequence: CDR1 SGHRS, CDR2 YFSETQ. Trimming took 4 bases from V and 0 from J; bases not matched to a gene: 10. This CDR3 is 17 amino acids long. CDR3 DNA: TGCGCCAGCAGCGAGATAGGGGGCCTGAACTCCTACAATGAGCAGTTCTTC. Translated: CASSEIGGLNSYNEQFF.

Only one count was recorded for this clone. The CDR3 loop is CASSLEGGAIYEQYF. The CDR3 nucleotides are TGTGCCAGCAGCTTAGAGGGCGGGGCGATCTACGAGCAGTACTTC. The gene calls are TRBV7-9 and TRBJ2-7; a possible D gene is TRBD2 (6 bases). This CDR3 is built from 15 residues. Trimming removed 1 base from V and 3 bases from J, with 13 bases in between. Germline V gene data show CDR1 as SEHNR and CDR2 as FQNEAQ (reference sequence).

The rearrangement uses TRBV5-1 and TRBJ2-1; D remains unclear. V was pared by 1 base and J by 8 bases, with 13 bases between. The CDR3 runs 14 residues. Germline-derived CDR1 and CDR2 are SGHRS and YFSETQ. The CDR3 spells CASSLFGTWDEQFF. The CDR3 DNA is TGCGCCAGCAGCTTGTTCGGAACGTGGGATGAGCAGTTCTTC.

The V gene is TRBV7-2, the J gene TRBJ2-1; 12 positions agree with TRBD2. CDR1 is SGHTA, CDR2 FQGNSA, per germline. CDR3 length: 18 residues. The V gene end was trimmed by 7 bases and the J gene end by 5 bases; junction bases not matched to a gene: 15. The CDR3 reads CASTKPGLAGEKNNEQFF. In DNA, the CDR3 is TGTGCCAGCACTAAACCGGGACTAGCGGGCGAAAAAAACAATGAGCAGTTCTTC.

The chain has TRBV10-1 and TRBJ2-5; possibly TRBD2 for D (7 bases). V was trimmed by 7 bases and J by 4 bases, leaving 16 bases between them. There are 14 residues in the CDR3. The germline CDR1 and CDR2 sequences are WNHNN and SYGVQD (reference sequence). The CDR3 DNA follows: TGCGCCAGCAAGGCTAGCGGAGGGGGAGAGACCCAGTACTTC. Its protein product is CASKASGGGETQYF.

This sequence joins TRBV19 and TRBJ1-1; the D gene is possibly TRBD1 (5 bases). Germline-derived CDR1 and CDR2 are LNHDA and SQIVND (reference sequence). The length of the CDR3 is 15 residues. Between the trimmed V and J ends, which lost 7 bases and 0 bases, there was a span of 15 bases. This CDR3 reads CASTFAGRMNTEAFF. The CDR3 DNA reads TGTGCCAGTACCTTTGCGGGACGAATGAACACTGAAGCTTTCTTT.

The chain is built from TRBV7-9 and TRBJ1-6; D not certain. The CDR3 sequence is 15 residues long. Per the germline V gene, CDR1 is SEHNR and CDR2 is FQNEAQ (reference sequence). V lost 1 base to trimming and J lost 0 bases, with 4 bases between them. The DNA of the CDR3 is TGTGCCAGCAGCTTAGAGAGCTCCTATAATTCACCCCTCCACTTT. Its translation: CASSLESSYNSPLHF.

This clone is labeled large. The V call is TRBV19, the J call TRBJ2-7; 7 bases fit TRBD2. The CDR3 length is 13 residues. The V segment lost 5 bases and the J segment 6 bases; nucleotides outside the gene matches: 7. The germline CDR1 and CDR2 sequences are LNHDA and SQIVND (reference sequence). This CDR3 is CASSLRTGGEQYF. CDR3 nucleotide sequence: TGTGCCAGTAGTCTGCGGACGGGGGGCGAGCAGTACTTC.

The chain recombines TRBV7-2 with TRBJ2-3, with 10 positions matching TRBD2. Looked up from germline, CDR1 is SGHTA and CDR2 is FQGNSA. V lost 1 base to trimming and J lost 6 bases; unmatched junction nucleotides: 7. The CDR3 length is 16 residues. The DNA of the CDR3 is TGTGCCAGCAGCTTAGAGGCTAGCGGGGGTCTGGATACGCAGTATTTT. Translating gives CASSLEASGGLDTQYF.

The gene calls are TRBV19 and TRBJ1-5; 11 bases fit TRBD1. With 3 bases clipped from V and 9 bases from J, the junction kept 7 bases outside the gene matches. The CDR3 covers 15 residues. In germline, CDR1 is LNHDA, CDR2 SQIVND (reference sequence). The CDR3 DNA sequence: TGTGCCAGTAGTATTCGGACAGGGGGCGAGGGGCCCCAGCATTTT. As protein: CASSIRTGGEGPQHF.

The chain employs TRBV7-9 and TRBJ2-2; 14 positions match TRBD2. V was clipped by 5 bases and J by 7 bases; unmatched bases: 6. CDR3 length equals 16 residues. The germline CDR1 and CDR2 sequences are SEHNR and FQNEAQ (reference sequence). The DNA of the CDR3 is TGTGCCAGCAGCGGAAGACTAGCGGGAGGGGTCGGGGAGCTGTTTTTT. As protein: CASSGRLAGGVGELFF.

The CDR3 protein is CAIAGPGGDTDTQYF. The CDR3 DNA reads as TGTGCCATCGCAGGGCCGGGGGGCGACACAGATACGCAGTATTTT. The chain has TRBV10-3 and TRBJ2-3; D may be TRBD2 (7 bases). This CDR3 is 15 amino acids long. Between the trimmed V and J ends, which lost 8 bases and 2 bases, there was a span of 17 bases. Looked up from germline, CDR1 is ENHRY and CDR2 is SYGVKD.

This clone was observed a few times. The chain links TRBV4-3 to TRBJ2-7; D remains ambiguous. Germline values: CDR1 LGHNA, CDR2 YSLEER. The CDR3 extends over 14 amino acids. Deletions cut 2 bases from V and 3 bases from J, with 11 bases between. DNA for the CDR3: TGCGCCAGCAGCCAATCGGCGGACCACTACGAGCAGTACTTC. This sequence encodes CASSQSADHYEQYF.

The V and J genes are TRBV6-6 and TRBJ2-7; 7 positions agree with TRBD1. CDR1 is MNHNY, CDR2 SVGAGI, per germline (reference sequence). This CDR3 is built from 12 residues. Trimming at V came to 4 bases and at J to 6 bases, leaving 3 bases not matched to a gene. CDR3 sequence (DNA): TGTGCCAGCAGTTCCGACAGGGCCGAGCAGTACTTC. This codes for CASSSDRAEQYF.

This chain uses TRBV10-1 with TRBJ1-2; D call uncertain. The ends were cut back, 4 bases at V and 4 bases at J, with 19 bases in the middle. The CDR3 has 16 amino acids. Germline-derived CDR1 and CDR2 are WNHNN and SYGVQD (reference sequence). Here the CDR3 DNA reads TGCGCCAGCAGTGTTTGTACATCGCGAAAGACCTATGGCTACACCTTC. It translates to CASSVCTSRKTYGYTF.